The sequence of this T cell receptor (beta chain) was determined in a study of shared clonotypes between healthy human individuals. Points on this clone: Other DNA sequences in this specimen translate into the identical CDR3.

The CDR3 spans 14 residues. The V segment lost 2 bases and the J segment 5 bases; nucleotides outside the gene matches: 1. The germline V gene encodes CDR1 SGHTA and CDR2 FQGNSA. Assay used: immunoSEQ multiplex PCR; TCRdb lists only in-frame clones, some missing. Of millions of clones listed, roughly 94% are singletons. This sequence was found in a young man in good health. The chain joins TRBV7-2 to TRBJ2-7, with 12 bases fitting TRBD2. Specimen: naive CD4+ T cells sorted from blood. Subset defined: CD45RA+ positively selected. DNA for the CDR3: TGTGCCAGCAGCTTAAGACTAGCGGGAGACGAGCAGTACTTC. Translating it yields CASSLRLAGDEQYF.